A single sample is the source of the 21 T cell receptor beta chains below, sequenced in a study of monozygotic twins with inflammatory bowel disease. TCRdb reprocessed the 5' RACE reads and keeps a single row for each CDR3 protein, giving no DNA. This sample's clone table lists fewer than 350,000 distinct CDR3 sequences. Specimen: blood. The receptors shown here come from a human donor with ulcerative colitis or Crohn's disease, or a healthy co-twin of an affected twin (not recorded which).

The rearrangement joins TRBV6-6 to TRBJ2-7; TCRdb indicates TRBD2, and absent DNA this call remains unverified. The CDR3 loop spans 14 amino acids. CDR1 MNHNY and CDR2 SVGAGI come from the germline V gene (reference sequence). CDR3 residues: CASNPQGSSYEQYF.

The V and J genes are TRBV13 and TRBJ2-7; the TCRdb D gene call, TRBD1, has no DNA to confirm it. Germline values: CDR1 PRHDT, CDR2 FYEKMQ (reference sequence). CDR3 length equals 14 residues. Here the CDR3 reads CASSLPRGHYEQYF.

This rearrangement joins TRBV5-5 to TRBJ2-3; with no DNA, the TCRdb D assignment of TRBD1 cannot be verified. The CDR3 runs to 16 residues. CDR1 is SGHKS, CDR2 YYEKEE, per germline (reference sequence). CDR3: CASSSKGATFTDTQYF.

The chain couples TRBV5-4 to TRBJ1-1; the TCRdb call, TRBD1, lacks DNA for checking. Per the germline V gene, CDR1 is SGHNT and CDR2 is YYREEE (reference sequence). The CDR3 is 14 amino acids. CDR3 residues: CASSADRVGTEAFF.

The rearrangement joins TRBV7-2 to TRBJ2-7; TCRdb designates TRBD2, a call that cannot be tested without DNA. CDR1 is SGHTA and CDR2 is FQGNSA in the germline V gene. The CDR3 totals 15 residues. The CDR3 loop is CASSLDLSSGGVTDF.

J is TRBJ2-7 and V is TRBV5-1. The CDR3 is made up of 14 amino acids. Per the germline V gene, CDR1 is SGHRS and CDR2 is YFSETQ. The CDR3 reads CASSLSLNSYEQYF. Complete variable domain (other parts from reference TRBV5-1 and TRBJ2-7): KAGVTQTPRYLIKTRGQQVTLSCSPISGHRSVSWYQQTPGQGLQFLFEYFSETQRNKGNFPGRFSGRQFSNSRSEMNVSTLELGDSALYLCASSLSLNSYEQYFGPGTRLTVT.

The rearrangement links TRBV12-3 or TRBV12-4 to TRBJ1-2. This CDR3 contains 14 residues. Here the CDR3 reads CASSPDFVAYGYTF.

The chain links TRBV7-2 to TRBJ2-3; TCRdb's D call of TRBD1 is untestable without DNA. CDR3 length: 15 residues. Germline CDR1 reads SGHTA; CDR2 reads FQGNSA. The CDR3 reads CASSVSGGDTDTQYF.

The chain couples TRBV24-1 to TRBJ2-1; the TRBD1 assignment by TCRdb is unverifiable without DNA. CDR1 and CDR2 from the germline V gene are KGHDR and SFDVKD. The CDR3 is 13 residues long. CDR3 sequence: CATSASGFNEQFF.

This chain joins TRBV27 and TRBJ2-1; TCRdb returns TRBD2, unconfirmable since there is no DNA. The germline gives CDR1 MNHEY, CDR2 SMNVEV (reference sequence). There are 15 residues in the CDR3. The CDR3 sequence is CANHTAGGWLGEQFF.

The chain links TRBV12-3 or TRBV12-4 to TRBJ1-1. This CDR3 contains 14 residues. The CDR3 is CASSLNQVDTEAFF.

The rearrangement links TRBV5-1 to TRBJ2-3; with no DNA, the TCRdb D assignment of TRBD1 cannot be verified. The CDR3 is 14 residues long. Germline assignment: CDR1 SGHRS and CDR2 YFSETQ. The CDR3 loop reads CASSLGAPGDTQYF. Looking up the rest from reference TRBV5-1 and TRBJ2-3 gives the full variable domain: KAGVTQTPRYLIKTRGQQVTLSCSPISGHRSVSWYQQTPGQGLQFLFEYFSETQRNKGNFPGRFSGRQFSNSRSEMNVSTLELGDSALYLCASSLGAPGDTQYFGPGTRLTVL.

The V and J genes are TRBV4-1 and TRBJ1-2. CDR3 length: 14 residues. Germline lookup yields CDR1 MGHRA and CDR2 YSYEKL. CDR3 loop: CASSQSITRDGYTF.

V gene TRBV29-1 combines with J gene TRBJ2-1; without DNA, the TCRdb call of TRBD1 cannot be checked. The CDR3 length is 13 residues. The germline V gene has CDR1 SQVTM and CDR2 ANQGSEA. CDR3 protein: CSVDRGLNNEQFF.

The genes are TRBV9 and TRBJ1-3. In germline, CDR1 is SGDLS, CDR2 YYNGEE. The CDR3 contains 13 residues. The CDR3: CASSGNSGNTIYF. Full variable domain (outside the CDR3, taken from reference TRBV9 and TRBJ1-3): DSGVTQTPKHLITATGQRVTLRCSPRSGDLSVYWYQQSLDQGLQFLIQYYNGEERAKGNILERFSAQQFPDLHSELNLSSLELGDSALYFCASSGNSGNTIYFGEGSWLTVV.

This CDR3 is CASSQEALGTSENTGELFF. The chain has TRBV3-1 and TRBJ2-2; the D call from TCRdb, TRBD2, cannot be confirmed without DNA. In germline, CDR1 is LGHDT, CDR2 YNNKEL (reference sequence). There are 19 residues in the CDR3.

The CDR3 spells CASTSEGTAEKLFF. The chain links TRBV6-6 to TRBJ1-4; TCRdb's assignment of TRBD1 cannot be checked, as there is no DNA. CDR1 and CDR2 (germline): MNHNY, SVGAGI (reference sequence). The CDR3 has 14 residues.

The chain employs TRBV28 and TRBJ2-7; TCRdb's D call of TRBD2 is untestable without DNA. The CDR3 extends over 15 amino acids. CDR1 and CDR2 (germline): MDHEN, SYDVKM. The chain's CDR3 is CASSFTLGAQNEQYF.

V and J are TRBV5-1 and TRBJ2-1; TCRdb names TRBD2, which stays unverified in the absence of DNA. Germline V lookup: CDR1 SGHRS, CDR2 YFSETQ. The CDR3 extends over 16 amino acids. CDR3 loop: CASSATSGVSYNEQFF.

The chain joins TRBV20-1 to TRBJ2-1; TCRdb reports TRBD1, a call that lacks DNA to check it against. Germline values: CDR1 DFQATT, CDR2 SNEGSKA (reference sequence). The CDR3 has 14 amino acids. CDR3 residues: CSAAGGRDYNEQFF.

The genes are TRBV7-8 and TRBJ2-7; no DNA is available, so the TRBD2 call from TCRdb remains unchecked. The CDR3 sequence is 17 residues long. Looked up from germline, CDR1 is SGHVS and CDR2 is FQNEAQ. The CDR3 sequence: CASSYENGLAHTYEQYF.